These T cell receptor beta chains were read from a single sample in a study of PD-L1 blockade in urothelial cancer. The repertoire was sequenced with immunoSEQ multiplex PCR; TCRdb's copy has only in-frame clones and lacks some. The top ten clones hold roughly 7% of a sample with 35,000 to 45,000 clones, about four fifths of them seen once. Sequencing was performed on PBMCs, taken around atezolizumab (anti-PD-L1) treatment. These receptors originate from a man aged 60-69 years with urothelial cancer. Both conserved end residues are part of each CDR3. D genes are given only for firm matches. The size of a clone is reported for some rows only, either as once, few or many, or as a class for expanded clones.

D gene	V gene	J gene	clone size	CDR3 length	CDR3 protein	CDR3 DNA
TRBD1	TRBV4-2	TRBJ2-2	.	18	CASSQEPPGRGSAGELFF	TGTGCCAGCAGCCAAGAACCCCCGGGCAGGGGGAGTGCCGGGGAGCTGTTTTTT
TRBD1	TRBV4-2	TRBJ1-5	.	16	CASSLSPGQTNQPQHF	TGTGCCAGCAGCCTTTCACCGGGACAGACAAATCAGCCCCAGCATTTT
.	TRBV6-1	TRBJ1-1	.	14	CASRETGEGTEAFF	TGTGCCAGCAGGGAGACAGGTGAGGGCACTGAAGCTTTCTTT
.	TRBV28	TRBJ2-7	.	13	CASSLPGHYEQYF	TGTGCCAGCAGTTTGCCAGGGCACTACGAGCAGTACTTC
TRBD2	TRBV5-1	TRBJ2-3	.	15	CASRPTSGEGNTQYF	TGCGCCAGCAGGCCAACTAGCGGGGAAGGTAATACGCAGTATTTT
.	TRBV6-6	TRBJ1-4	.	15	CASIPGYGENEKLFF	TGTGCCAGCATCCCAGGCTACGGGGAAAATGAAAAACTGTTTTTT
.	TRBV30	TRBJ2-7	.	16	CAWQRPSGTTPYEQYF	TGTGCCTGGCAACGACCTTCCGGGACAACTCCCTACGAGCAGTACTTC
TRBD1	TRBV7-9	TRBJ2-1	.	14	CASSSGTGYNEQFF	TGTGCCAGCAGCTCCGGGACAGGTTACAATGAGCAGTTCTTC
TRBD1	TRBV2	TRBJ1-2	.	14	CASSEGTGAHGYTF	TGTGCCAGCAGCGAAGGGACAGGGGCCCATGGCTACACCTTC
.	TRBV11-2	TRBJ2-7	.	13	CASSSQTGNEQYF	TGTGCCAGCAGCTCTCAAACAGGGAACGAGCAGTACTTC
TRBD2	TRBV30	TRBJ2-2	.	13	CAGQKRGTGELFF	TGTGCCGGCCAAAAGCGGGGCACCGGGGAGCTGTTTTTT
TRBD2	TRBV29-1	TRBJ2-5	.	15	CSVTGLAGGGETQYF	TGCAGCGTAACCGGACTAGCGGGGGGGGGAGAGACCCAGTACTTC
.	TRBV6-5	TRBJ1-6	.	14	CASSANRESLPLHF	TGTGCCAGCAGTGCGAACAGGGAGAGTTTACCCCTCCACTTT
.	TRBV18	TRBJ2-2	.	15	CASSLRQPNTGELFF	TGTGCCAGCTCCCTCAGACAGCCCAACACCGGGGAGCTGTTTTTT
.	TRBV9	TRBJ1-1	few	14	CASSKATGYTEAFF	TGTGCCAGCAGCAAAGCCACAGGGTACACTGAAGCTTTCTTT
.	TRBV7-6	TRBJ2-1	.	20	CASSFDFSVASAADYNEQFF	TGTGCCAGCAGCTTCGACTTTTCAGTCGCGTCCGCGGCGGACTACAATGAGCAGTTCTTC
.	TRBV9	TRBJ1-1	.	14	CASSVEGGNTEAFF	TGTGCCAGCAGCGTAGAGGGAGGAAACACTGAAGCTTTCTTT
TRBD1	TRBV18	TRBJ2-3	.	15	CASSPFATGGDTQYF	TGTGCCAGCTCACCATTCGCGACAGGGGGAGATACGCAGTATTTT
.	TRBV5-1	TRBJ2-3	.	16	CASSSELWGPGGTQYF	TGCGCCAGCAGCTCCGAACTGTGGGGGCCAGGAGGTACGCAGTATTTT
TRBD1	TRBV30	TRBJ1-1	.	12	CASNRGSTEAFF	TGTGCCTCCAACAGGGGCAGTACTGAAGCTTTCTTT
.	TRBV6-1	TRBJ1-1	.	12	CASSRGQTEAFF	TGTGCCAGCAGCAGGGGCCAGACTGAAGCTTTCTTT
TRBD1	TRBV7-9	TRBJ2-6	.	16	CASRQGQGSGANVLTF	TGTGCCAGCAGACAGGGACAGGGCTCTGGGGCCAACGTCCTGACTTTC
.	TRBV5-4	TRBJ2-7	.	15	CASSLGGEATYEQYF	TGTGCCAGCAGCTTAGGGGGTGAGGCAACCTACGAGCAGTACTTC
.	TRBV25-1	TRBJ1-2	.	13	CASAPTGSYGYTF	TGTGCCAGCGCACCTACAGGGTCTTATGGCTACACCTTC
TRBD1	TRBV2	TRBJ1-5	.	14	CASGDSYSNQPQHF	TGTGCCAGCGGGGACAGCTATAGCAATCAGCCCCAGCATTTT
.	TRBV4-2	TRBJ2-7	.	15	CASSQDLGGSYEQYF	TGTGCCAGCAGCCAAGATCTTGGCGGGTCCTACGAGCAGTACTTC
TRBD1	TRBV6-4	TRBJ1-1	few	15	CASKNRTGTNTEAFF	TGTGCCAGCAAAAATCGGACAGGTACAAACACTGAAGCTTTCTTT
.	TRBV18	TRBJ1-1	.	15	CASSPQQGMGTEAFF	TGTGCCAGCTCACCACAGCAGGGGATGGGGACTGAAGCTTTCTTT
.	TRBV28	TRBJ1-2	.	15	CASSPGWQGSDGYTF	TGTGCCAGCAGCCCAGGTTGGCAGGGGAGCGACGGCTACACCTTC
.	TRBV5-1	TRBJ2-1	.	17	CASSLTWRTEYYNEQFF	TGCGCCAGCAGCCTAACTTGGCGGACAGAGTACTACAATGAGCAGTTCTTC
.	TRBV6-6	TRBJ2-7	few	15	CASSYMQGKTHEQYF	TGTGCCAGCAGTTACATGCAGGGCAAAACCCACGAGCAGTACTTC
.	TRBV2	TRBJ1-1	.	13	CASSGSRNTEAFF	TGTGCCAGCAGTGGTTCCCGGAACACTGAAGCTTTCTTT
TRBD1	TRBV29-1	TRBJ2-2	few	12	CSARTGGGELFF	TGCAGCGCAAGGACAGGGGGCGGGGAGCTGTTTTTT
TRBD1	TRBV28	TRBJ1-5	.	14	CASRTGDSNQPQHF	TGTGCCAGCAGAACAGGGGATAGCAATCAGCCCCAGCATTTT
.	TRBV7-3	TRBJ1-3	.	16	CASSLGPGGSGNTIYF	TGTGCCAGCAGCTTAGGGCCCGGGGGGTCTGGAAACACCATATATTTT
TRBD1	TRBV10-3	TRBJ1-5	.	16	CAISQTGVLDNQPQHF	TGTGCCATCAGCCAGACAGGGGTATTAGACAATCAGCCCCAGCATTTT
.	TRBV2	TRBJ1-1	.	14	CASSEQGGNTEAFF	TGTGCCAGCAGCGAACAGGGCGGGAACACTGAAGCTTTCTTT
.	TRBV19	TRBJ1-2	.	11	CASGQLYGYTF	TGTGCCAGCGGACAACTATATGGCTACACCTTC
TRBD2	TRBV19	TRBJ2-4	.	18	CASSAKNTGGLGKNIQYF	TGTGCCAGTAGTGCTAAAAACACGGGGGGGCTCGGCAAAAACATTCAGTACTTC
.	TRBV6-5	TRBJ2-1	.	15	CASSYSLATNNEQFF	TGTGCCAGCAGTTACTCCCTAGCGACGAACAATGAGCAGTTCTTC
TRBD1	TRBV9	TRBJ1-2	.	14	CASSDRGTGTGYTF	TGTGCCAGCAGCGACCGAGGGACAGGGACCGGCTACACCTTC
.	TRBV7-6	TRBJ2-1	.	14	CASSPHGGHNEQFF	TGTGCCAGCAGCCCGCACGGGGGTCACAATGAGCAGTTCTTC
TRBD2	TRBV18	TRBJ2-7	.	18	CATSPSSGGPHPTYEQYF	TGTGCCACCTCCCCCAGTAGCGGGGGGCCCCACCCCACCTACGAGCAGTACTTC
TRBD2	TRBV7-8	TRBJ2-1	once	15	CASSPGTSGWGEQFF	TGTGCCAGCAGCCCTGGGACTAGCGGGTGGGGTGAGCAGTTCTTC
TRBD1	TRBV2	TRBJ1-5	.	15	CASTPRGNVNQPQHF	TGTGCCAGCACGCCCAGGGGGAATGTCAATCAGCCCCAGCATTTT